The 21 T cell receptor beta chains presented below share a single source sample, sequenced in a study of monozygotic twins with inflammatory bowel disease (dated 2019 in TCRdb). Receptor libraries were prepared by 5' RACE. Instrument used: Illumina HiSeq 2500. After the reads were reprocessed by TCRdb, one entry was made per CDR3 protein sequence, with no DNA. This sample's listing comprises 150,000 to 200,000 distinct CDR3 sequences. Of the sample, roughly 3% is held by the ten largest clones. The material sequenced was blood. The receptors here all came from a human donor with ulcerative colitis or Crohn's disease, or a healthy co-twin of an affected twin (not recorded which).

The V and J genes are TRBV12-3 or TRBV12-4 and TRBJ1-4. This CDR3 contains 14 residues. The CDR3 loop reads CASSSPGGHEKLFF.

This CDR3 reads CASSLEFTGETQYF. V and J are TRBV7-9 and TRBJ2-5; TCRdb proposes TRBD1, but this gene call is untestable without DNA. Germline values: CDR1 SEHNR, CDR2 FQNEAQ (reference sequence). The CDR3 contains 14 residues.

CDR3 protein: CATSRDSGNNEQFF. This chain links TRBV15 with TRBJ2-1. Germline V lookup: CDR1 LNHNV, CDR2 YYDKDF (reference sequence). This CDR3 comprises 14 residues.

V is TRBV7-9 and J is TRBJ1-3; TCRdb proposes TRBD1, but this gene call is untestable without DNA. The CDR3 spans 16 residues. Germline V gene sequence: CDR1 SEHNR, CDR2 FQNEAQ (reference sequence). This chain's CDR3 is CASSFGEGGSGNTIYF.

This chain joins TRBV20-1 and TRBJ1-6; TCRdb's D call of TRBD1 is untestable without DNA. Germline assignment: CDR1 DFQATT and CDR2 SNEGSKA (reference sequence). This CDR3 has 17 residues. CDR3 amino acids: CSARIPGGSSYNSPLHF.

The J gene is TRBJ1-3, the V gene TRBV5-6. The CDR3 spans 14 residues. Germline assignment: CDR1 SGHDT and CDR2 YYEEEE. The CDR3 loop is CASSLTPPGNTIYF. The variable domain in full, completed from reference TRBV5-6 and TRBJ1-3, reads DAGVTQSPTHLIKTRGQQVTLRCSPKSGHDTVSWYQQALGQGPQFIFQYYEEEERQRGNFPDRFSGHQFPNYSSELNVNALLLGDSALYLCASSLTPPGNTIYFGEGSWLTVV.

The chain uses TRBV24-1 and TRBJ2-5; TCRdb's assignment of TRBD1 cannot be checked, as there is no DNA. This CDR3 has 19 amino acids. Germline V gene lookup returns CDR1 KGHDR and CDR2 SFDVKD. The CDR3: CATSEVLSGTGGSRETQYF.

This chain connects TRBV14 to TRBJ2-1. This CDR3 has 15 residues. Germline values: CDR1 SGHDN, CDR2 FVKESK. The CDR3 spells CASSLTGQPYNEQFF.

V is TRBV14 and J is TRBJ1-2; TCRdb reports TRBD1, a call that lacks DNA to check it against. Looked up from germline, CDR1 is SGHDN and CDR2 is FVKESK. The CDR3 is 15 amino acids. The CDR3 sequence: CASSQDSRQGYGYTF.

The V gene is TRBV5-1, the J gene TRBJ2-2; the TRBD2 assignment by TCRdb is unverifiable without DNA. CDR1 and CDR2 (germline): SGHRS, YFSETQ. The CDR3 extends over 16 amino acids. The CDR3 here is CASSLNGGSGTGELFF. Combining the CDR3 with reference TRBV5-1 and TRBJ2-2 gives the whole variable domain KAGVTQTPRYLIKTRGQQVTLSCSPISGHRSVSWYQQTPGQGLQFLFEYFSETQRNKGNFPGRFSGRQFSNSRSEMNVSTLELGDSALYLCASSLNGGSGTGELFFGEGSRLTVL.

J is TRBJ2-7 and V is TRBV28. The CDR3 consists of 15 residues. Germline V gives CDR1 MDHEN, CDR2 SYDVKM. The CDR3 loop reads CASSLSFGPDYEQYF.

The V gene is TRBV7-6, the J gene TRBJ2-7; the D gene TCRdb calls, TRBD2, cannot be checked with no DNA. Germline V gene sequence: CDR1 SGHVS, CDR2 FNYEAQ. CDR3 length: 16 residues. The CDR3: CASSLGLAGASYEQYF.

The chain joins TRBV2 to TRBJ2-5; TCRdb indicates TRBD2, and absent DNA this call remains unverified. The V gene's germline CDR1 is SNHLY and CDR2 FYNNEI. The CDR3 loop spans 18 amino acids. The CDR3 spells CASKGLAGGKTTWETQYF.

This chain links TRBV5-1 with TRBJ1-4. The CDR3 covers 15 residues. The V gene's germline CDR1 is SGHRS and CDR2 YFSETQ. The CDR3: CASSQDHSTNEKLFF.

This chain joins TRBV30 and TRBJ1-2; the TCRdb call, TRBD1, lacks DNA for checking. Germline assignment: CDR1 GTSNPN and CDR2 SVGIG (reference sequence). There are 13 residues in the CDR3. The CDR3 sequence is CAWSTGDGYGYTF.

V usage is TRBV7-2 and J usage is TRBJ2-5; TCRdb calls TRBD1, which cannot be checked without DNA. Germline V gives CDR1 SGHTA, CDR2 FQGNSA. There are 14 residues in the CDR3. The CDR3 sequence is CASSSGLGRETQYF.

J is TRBJ2-7 and V is TRBV5-1; without DNA, the TCRdb call of TRBD1 cannot be checked. Germline loops: CDR1 SGHRS, CDR2 YFSETQ. The CDR3 has 13 amino acids. The CDR3 loop reads CASRTGPGYEQYF.

V and J are TRBV5-4 and TRBJ2-5; TCRdb selects TRBD2, and the lack of DNA leaves this call unchecked. CDR3 length: 15 amino acids. Germline V gene data show CDR1 as SGHNT and CDR2 as YYREEE (reference sequence). The CDR3 loop reads CASSSAGLAGETQYF.

This chain links TRBV5-1 with TRBJ1-1. CDR1 and CDR2 from the germline V gene are SGHRS and YFSETQ. The CDR3 totals 13 residues. The chain's CDR3 is CASSLVWNTEAFF.

The chain couples TRBV2 to TRBJ2-5; TCRdb names TRBD1, which stays unverified in the absence of DNA. The length of the CDR3 is 15 residues. Looked up from germline, CDR1 is SNHLY and CDR2 is FYNNEI. CDR3 amino acids: CASKFSPGDEETQYF.

This sequence joins TRBV5-5 and TRBJ2-1. Germline V gives CDR1 SGHKS, CDR2 YYEKEE (reference sequence). This CDR3 contains 14 residues. The CDR3 region is CASSLDSGYNEQFF.